This entry features one T cell receptor beta chain sequence. Its cognate antigen is unknown. With 0 bases clipped from V and 0 bases from J, the junction kept 7 bases outside the gene matches. Germline V gene data show CDR1 as SGHNT and CDR2 as YYREEE (reference sequence). This CDR3 spans 17 amino acids. The sample comes from a study of cytomegalovirus exposure and HLA in healthy donors. Study-wide points: The authors later linked a missense DCLRE1C variant to TCR beta V- and J-gene trimming. CMV serostatus was the only recorded immune exposure for donors.

The PCR employed 60 Vbeta primers together with 13 Jbeta primers. Repertoires were generated with immunoSEQ multiplex PCR, while TCRdb's copy carries only in-frame clones and drops some. The profile shows about 130,000 clones, roughly 10% of them singletons. The chain recombines TRBV5-4 with TRBJ2-3; 7 positions match TRBD2. The sequencing input was PBMCs. The sequence was obtained from a woman in her late teens or twenties in good health and CMV-seropositive. The CDR3 region is CASSLVGGGASTDTQYF. The CDR3, as DNA: TGTGCCAGCAGCTTGGTTGGGGGAGGGGCTAGCACAGATACGCAGTATTTT.